The clone carrying this T cell receptor (beta chain) was counted a single time. CDR3 length: 14 residues. This sample was taken from a study of T cell responses to AZD1222 COVID-19 vaccine. This table comes from immunoSEQ multiplex PCR, and its TCRdb copy is limited to in-frame clones, with some not included. The sample has approximately 150,000 clones, 91% seen once. Here the sequenced sample was peripheral blood, taken 28 days after the second AZD1222 dose. The gene calls are TRBV21-1 and TRBJ2-7; the table's D call of TRBD2 was not tested on the DNA. TRBV21-1 is classified as a pseudogene. This sequence originates from an adult who received the AZD1222 COVID-19 vaccine. The CDR3 DNA reads as TGTGCCAGCAGCTCCGGGACTAGTAGGCACGAGCAGTACTTC. Protein sequence: CASSSGTSRHEQYF.